This TCR beta chain was sequenced for a study of somatic mutations in cytotoxic T cells in rheumatoid arthritis listed by TCRdb under 2017. About the full investigation: Right after diagnosis and prior to the start of any treatment, more than 25 ml EDTA of peripheral blood was drawn from patients. In newly diagnosed rheumatoid arthritis without treatment, the study examined if expanded CD8+ T-cell clones harbor somatic mutations, relying on TCRB deep sequencing to characterize clonality. TCRB deep sequencing was performed for some 65 rheumatoid arthritis patients and 20 healthy controls. Patients and controls did not essentially differ in median age, which was nearly identical between the groups. Some V beta antibody-stained T-cell populations were flow-sorted on a FACSAria II or Sony SH800 at nearly 100% purity, and sorted V beta1+ cells also underwent TCRB sequencing.

Taken from the germline V gene, the CDR1 and CDR2 loops are MGHRA and YSYEKL. The trim is 2 bases for V and 1 base for J, with a gap of 17 bases between the germline ends. Inclusive of the bounding cysteine and phenylalanine, the CDR3 is 17 residues long. The CDR3 DNA has 51 bases and is translated from base 1. On an AutoMACS, CD4+ and CD8+ cells were isolated via positive magnetic bead selection, and their purity was verified by flow cytometry. A TCR V beta antibody panel was used in flow cytometry to screen first for clonal expansions, which were then characterized by TCRB deep sequencing of sorted CD8+ fractions. Ficoll-Paque PLUS density gradient separation was used to isolate peripheral blood mononuclear cells. DNA was extracted from CD4-enriched, CD8-enriched or PBMC samples with Nucleospin Tissue or Tissue XS kits and quantified with a Qubit 2.0 fluorometer. TCRB CDR3 sequencing used the immunoSEQ assay on genomic DNA. Regarding the original processing steps: When patient CD8+ clones exceeding 1% were checked against published virus-specific TCRB sequences, only a few matched. The analyses included only productive TCRB rearrangements. A clone was defined by a unique TCRB CDR3 sequence, and clonality was computed as a productive clonality index based on Shannon entropy. Repertoire overlap for a pair of samples was computed from each clone's template counts relative to total templates per sample. Flow cytometry-measured V-gene usage correlated with V-gene usage from TCRB sequencing, with a Spearman r of about 0.65. TCRdb carries this immuneACCESS record with in-frame sequences only. Its versions omit some clonotypes, under half of them owing to an unresolved V gene in the studies checked, with the rest unexplained. V and J calls and clone size are those listed in that table; D and trimming were worked out from the DNA. This sample lists approximately 17,000 clones; 75% to 80% were detected once. Clones ranked in the top ten supply roughly 15% of the sample.

With respect to this clone: Its antigen is currently not known. Base qualities are not provided; no much larger clone lies one nucleotide away.

The study at large found these results: CD8+ T-cell clonality did not differ significantly between rheumatoid arthritis patients and age-matched healthy controls. It was unknown which antigens the expanded CD8+ clones targeted, and their absence from virus-specific databases did not exclude viral specificity. The largest CD8+ clone made up more than 20% of CD8+ cells in about an eighth of the roughly 65 patients, and blood and synovial fluid shared several identical CD8+ TCRB sequences. CD8+ clonality increased with age in patients (Spearman r ≈ 0.46) but not in healthy controls. No adjustment for multiple comparisons was made for the slight TRBV07 underrepresentation in patients.

The sequence was obtained from an adult with rheumatoid arthritis. The rearranged segments are TRBV4-1 and TRBJ1-2; the D gene is perhaps TRBD1, on 5 matching bases. The sequenced sample was CD8+ T cells sorted from blood. The CDR3 here reads CASSQQSGTRYNYGYTF. The base sequence is TGCGCCAGCAGCCAACAAAGCGGGACGCGGTATAACTATGGCTACACCTTC.